This note documents a single T cell receptor beta chain sequence. The target antigen is unknown. Libraries were prepared by immunoSEQ multiplex PCR; TCRdb keeps only in-frame clonotypes and omits some of them. The data hold tens of thousands of clones, with roughly 90% observed a single time. The entry originates in a study of graft-versus-host responses after intestinal transplantation. The CDR3 totals 13 residues. Germline assignment: CDR1 MNHEY and CDR2 SMNVEV (reference sequence). Deletions cut 3 bases from V and 6 bases from J, with 9 bases between. The chain joins TRBV27 to TRBJ1-5; D is undetermined. The sequencing used unstimulated CD8+ T cells sorted from spleen or lymph node cells, collected before intestinal transplant. This receptor was taken from a human donor who received an intestinal transplant. CDR3 sequence reads: CASSFGSAQPQHF. The DNA for the CDR3 is TGTGCCAGCAGTTTCGGGAGCGCTCAGCCCCAGCATTTT.